A single sample gave rise to the 4 T cell receptor beta chains below, sequenced in a study of blood T cell repertoires in COVID-19. Repertoires were generated with immunoSEQ multiplex PCR, while TCRdb's copy carries only in-frame clones and drops some. The sample has around 270,000 clones, less than 90% seen once. The sample consisted of peripheral blood. The receptors originated from a man in his 60s who had recovered from COVID-19.

This chain links TRBV20-1 with TRBJ1-3; 7 bases are a match to TRBD1. Germline lookup yields CDR1 DFQATT and CDR2 SNEGSKA (reference sequence). The V segment lost 3 bases and the J segment 1 base; nucleotides outside the gene matches: 3. The CDR3 has 14 residues. The CDR3 DNA sequence: TGCAGTGCTAGTCCGACAGGGTCTGGAAACACCATATATTTT. This translates into CSASPTGSGNTIYF.

This clone was detected only a few times. This rearrangement joins TRBV5-1 to TRBJ1-4; 8 positions match TRBD1. The V gene's germline CDR1 is SGHRS and CDR2 YFSETQ. The junction had 10 bases not matched to a gene; V was cut back by 5 bases and J by 7 bases. The CDR3 extends over 15 amino acids. The DNA for the CDR3 is TGCGCCAGCAGGGACACGGGACAGGATATTGAAAAACTGTTTTTT. It translates to CASRDTGQDIEKLFF.

J is TRBJ1-2 and V is TRBV10-3, with D possibly matching TRBD1 (6 bases). The CDR3 extends over 15 amino acids. With 6 bases removed from V and 8 bases from J, the gap between germline ends came to 22 bases. CDR1 is ENHRY and CDR2 is SYGVKD in the germline V gene. The CDR3 spells CAISAGGAGLEGYTF. The CDR3 coding sequence is TGTGCCATCAGCGCCGGGGGGGCGGGATTGGAAGGCTACACCTTC.

The chain recombines TRBV25-1 with TRBJ1-1; D unresolved. Germline V gene lookup returns CDR1 MGHDK and CDR2 SYGVNS. Deletions cut 1 base from V and 12 bases from J, with 12 bases between. The CDR3 is 12 amino acids. The CDR3 DNA follows: TGTGCCAGCAGTGAATCGTTGCAGGTGACTTTCTTT. This translates into CASSESLQVTFF.